A selection of T cell receptor beta chains follows, all from one sample in a study of T-cell memory formation after mild COVID-19. TCRdb processed the 5' RACE reads anew with MiXCR; each CDR3 protein has one entry. This table has about 470,000 distinct CDR3 sequences, roughly 25% appearing once. Sequenced sample: PBMCs or a T cell subset sorted from them (not recorded which). These receptors came from an adult woman who had mild COVID-19 (a few samples of this study predate the infection). Cell type and time point are not known. Each CDR3 is given with its conserved first and last residue. The D gene is left open where the match is weak. The size field is filled for only some rows; it gives once, few, many or a size class.

D gene	V gene	clone size	J gene	CDR3 protein	CDR3 DNA
TRBD2	TRBV14	few	TRBJ2-1	CASSPRRSGDYSSGEQFF	TGTGCCAGCAGCCCCAGGAGGAGCGGGGATTACTCTTCGGGTGAGCAGTTCTTC
.	TRBV9	.	TRBJ2-2	CDSSVSAANTGELFF	TGTGACAGCAGCGTGTCGGCGGCCAACACCGGGGAGCTGTTTTTT
.	TRBV3-1	.	TRBJ1-5	CASSQAGGRMGNQPQHF	TGTGCCAGCAGCCAAGCCGGGGGGCGAATGGGCAATCAGCCCCAGCATTTT
TRBD2	TRBV11-2	few	TRBJ2-3	CASSPGGYTDTQYF	TGTGCCAGCAGCCCGGGGGGATACACAGATACGCAGTATTTT
TRBD2	TRBV12-3/TRBV12-4	.	TRBJ2-1	CASSPRAGERNEQFF	TGTGCCAGCAGTCCCCGAGCGGGAGAGAGGAATGAGCAGTTCTTC
TRBD2	TRBV9	once	TRBJ2-5	CASSVEGGPGRYQETQYF	TGTGCCAGCAGCGTAGAAGGAGGCCCCGGGAGGTACCAAGAGACCCAGTACTTC
.	TRBV11-3	few	TRBJ2-1	CASSWRVDNEQFF	TGTGCCAGCAGCTGGAGGGTTGACAATGAGCAGTTCTTC
TRBD1	TRBV11-2	few	TRBJ2-6	CASSLSRTGLSGANVLTF	TGTGCCAGCAGCTTATCCCGGACAGGGCTCTCTGGGGCCAACGTCCTGACTTTC
TRBD2	TRBV24-1	few	TRBJ2-1	CATSVTSGSNNEQFF	TGTGCCACCAGTGTGACTAGCGGGAGTAACAATGAGCAGTTCTTC
.	TRBV27	few	TRBJ2-1	CASMSSYNEQFF	TGTGCCAGCATGAGCTCCTACAATGAGCAGTTCTTC
.	TRBV6-5	few	TRBJ2-7	CASSQGPSVEQYF	TGTGCCAGCAGCCAGGGACCCTCCGTCGAGCAGTACTTC
.	TRBV4-3	.	TRBJ2-1	CASSQDSLALSSYNEQFF	TGCGCCAGCAGCCAAGATTCACTAGCCCTGAGCTCCTACAATGAGCAGTTCTTC
TRBD2	TRBV10-3	.	TRBJ2-3	CAIKSSGGGDTQYF	TGTGCCATCAAGTCTAGCGGGGGGGGAGATACGCAGTATTTT
.	TRBV12-3/TRBV12-4	.	TRBJ2-2	CASHGRSGELFF	TGTGCCAGTCACGGACGGTCCGGGGAGCTGTTTTTT
.	TRBV10-3	.	TRBJ1-2	CAISESTQPNYGYTF	TGTGCCATCAGTGAGTCGACACAGCCTAACTATGGCTACACCTTC
TRBD2	TRBV5-1	few	TRBJ2-1	CASSSRTSGSNEQFF	TGCGCCAGCAGCAGCAGGACTAGCGGGAGCAATGAGCAGTTCTTC
.	TRBV5-1	many	TRBJ2-1	CASSEVGGRGNEQFF	TGCGCCAGCAGTGAAGTGGGGGGGCGTGGAAATGAGCAGTTCTTC
TRBD2	TRBV24-1	few	TRBJ2-7	CATSQTGTSTYEQYF	TGTGCCACCAGCCAAACCGGGACTAGCACCTACGAGCAGTACTTC
.	TRBV5-6	.	TRBJ2-1	CASTPPGGGRRGEQFF	TGTGCCAGCACCCCGCCGGGGGGCGGACGAAGGGGTGAGCAGTTCTTC
.	TRBV7-7	few	TRBJ2-3	CASSRDGGRDTQYF	TGTGCCAGCAGTAGAGATGGTGGTCGGGATACGCAGTATTTT
.	TRBV18	.	TRBJ2-1	CASSPFLENEQFF	TGTGCCAGCTCACCTTTCCTGGAAAATGAGCAGTTCTTC
.	TRBV5-1	few	TRBJ2-5	CASMREETQYF	TGCGCCAGCATGAGGGAAGAGACCCAGTACTTC
.	TRBV7-8	.	TRBJ2-1	CASSPLVQGEQFF	TGTGCCAGCAGCCCTCTGGTCCAGGGTGAGCAGTTCTTC
TRBD2	TRBV7-8	.	TRBJ2-5	CASTTSGGARAETQYF	TGTGCCAGCACCACTAGCGGGGGGGCCCGGGCAGAGACCCAGTACTTC
.	TRBV3-1	few	TRBJ2-7	CASSQDGGVPYEQYF	TGTGCCAGCAGCCAAGATGGCGGGGTCCCCTACGAGCAGTACTTC
.	TRBV7-8	few	TRBJ1-1	CASSTEGTGLTEAFF	TGTGCCAGCAGCACCGAAGGGACGGGACTGACTGAAGCTTTCTTT
TRBD2	TRBV7-2	few	TRBJ2-7	CASSLRREGPEQYF	TGTGCCAGCAGCTTACGGCGGGAGGGGCCCGAGCAGTACTTC
.	TRBV11-2	many	TRBJ2-1	CASSLDLSSYNEQFF	TGTGCCAGCAGCTTAGATTTGTCGTCCTACAATGAGCAGTTCTTC
TRBD2	TRBV7-8	few	TRBJ2-2	CASSLLAGGPVTGELFF	TGTGCCAGCAGCTTGCTAGCGGGGGGGCCGGTAACTGGGGAGCTGTTTTTT
TRBD2	TRBV24-1	.	TRBJ2-2	CATSDFEGLAGELTGELFF	TGTGCCACCAGTGATTTTGAGGGACTAGCGGGAGAGCTTACCGGGGAGCTGTTTTTT
.	TRBV6-5	.	TRBJ2-7	CASSYSSQGIYEQYF	TGTGCCAGCAGTTACTCGAGTCAGGGGATATACGAGCAGTACTTC
.	TRBV9	.	TRBJ1-1	CASSVDPGSTEAFF	TGTGCCAGCAGCGTAGATCCAGGGAGTACTGAAGCTTTCTTT